A single T cell receptor (beta chain) is shown here with its context. Its antigen is not known. With 60 Vbeta and 13 Jbeta primers, the PCR was carried out. The repertoire was sequenced with immunoSEQ multiplex PCR; TCRdb's copy has only in-frame clones and lacks some. This table lists 60,000 to 70,000 clones. This entry is derived from a study of cytomegalovirus exposure and HLA in healthy donors. Points from the study as a whole: Cytomegalovirus-associated TCR beta chains were listed, numbering more than 150.

Germline V gene lookup returns CDR1 SGHKS and CDR2 YYEKEE (reference sequence). The CDR3 extends over 15 amino acids. Trimming pared 0 bases from V and 4 bases from J, leaving 13 bases between. Although they were nominally healthy when sampled, donors likely had unrecorded immune exposures. The V call is TRBV5-5, the J call TRBJ1-1; maybe TRBD1 (5 bases). The TCR sequence derives from a man under 40 in good health and CMV-seropositive. Sequenced sample: PBMCs. CDR3 sequence: CASSLEQGSGTEAFF. DNA for the CDR3: TGTGCCAGCAGCTTGGAGCAGGGTTCGGGCACTGAAGCTTTCTTT.